These 5 T cell receptor beta chains share one sample of origin, sequenced in a study of blood T cell repertoires in COVID-19. Clones were sequenced by immunoSEQ multiplex PCR, and TCRdb holds only the in-frame ones, with some missing. Of a few hundred thousand clones listed, approximately 81% are singletons. The specimen was peripheral blood. The receptors were sampled from a woman older than 75 with COVID-19, enrolled during active disease.

The chain is built from TRBV2 and TRBJ1-1, with 8 bases that match TRBD1. The CDR3 totals 12 residues. Germline V gene sequence: CDR1 SNHLY, CDR2 FYNNEI. V shed 6 bases, J shed 3 bases, and the junction held 0 bases outside the gene matches. CDR3 amino acids: CASRGQDTEAFF. The CDR3 DNA reads TGTGCCAGCAGGGGACAGGACACTGAAGCTTTCTTT.

The gene calls are TRBV5-6 and TRBJ1-1; D call uncertain. V was clipped by 2 bases and J by 4 bases, with 15 bases between them. The germline V gene has CDR1 SGHDT and CDR2 YYEEEE. The CDR3 extends over 15 amino acids. CDR3 protein: CASSFRTRSFTEAFF. For the CDR3, the DNA is TGTGCCAGCAGCTTCCGTACCCGGTCTTTCACTGAAGCTTTCTTT.

CDR3 in amino acids: CASSLSGVSPLHF. The CDR3 bases are TGTGCCAGCAGCTTGTCCGGGGTTTCACCCCTCCACTTT. V and J are TRBV5-4 and TRBJ1-6, with unresolved D. The V and J ends lost 1 base and 9 bases respectively, with 8 bases between them. The V gene's germline CDR1 is SGHNT and CDR2 YYREEE (reference sequence). CDR3 length: 13 residues. Drawing the rest from reference TRBV5-4 and TRBJ1-6, the complete variable domain is ETGVTQSPTHLIKTRGQQVTLRCSSQSGHNTVSWYQQALGQGPQFIFQYYREEENGRGNFPPRFSGLQFPNYSSELNVNALELDDSALYLCASSLSGVSPLHFGNGTRLTVT.

V and J are TRBV19 and TRBJ1-5, with 8 nucleotides matching TRBD1. The V and J ends lost 5 bases and 4 bases, in that order; junction bases with no gene match: 1. Per the germline V gene, CDR1 is LNHDA and CDR2 is SQIVND (reference sequence). This CDR3 is built from 13 residues. CDR3 loop: CASSQGANQPQHF. The DNA for the CDR3 is TGTGCCAGTAGTCAGGGGGCGAATCAGCCCCAGCATTTT. Full variable domain (remainder filled in from reference TRBV19 and TRBJ1-5): DGGITQSPKYLFRKEGQNVTLSCEQNLNHDAMYWYRQDPGQGLRLIYYSQIVNDFQKGDIAEGYSVSREKKESFPLTVTSAQKNPTAFYLCASSQGANQPQHFGDGTRLSIL.

This clone has just one count. The chain links TRBV27 to TRBJ1-1; tentatively, D is TRBD1 (5 bases). Germline-derived CDR1 and CDR2 are MNHEY and SMNVEV (reference sequence). V dropped 5 bases and J dropped 1 base, with 14 bases sitting between them. The CDR3 spans 15 residues. In nucleotides, the CDR3 is TGTGCCAGCAGTAGTAACCAGGGTGGGAACACTGAAGCTTTCTTT. Protein: CASSSNQGGNTEAFF.